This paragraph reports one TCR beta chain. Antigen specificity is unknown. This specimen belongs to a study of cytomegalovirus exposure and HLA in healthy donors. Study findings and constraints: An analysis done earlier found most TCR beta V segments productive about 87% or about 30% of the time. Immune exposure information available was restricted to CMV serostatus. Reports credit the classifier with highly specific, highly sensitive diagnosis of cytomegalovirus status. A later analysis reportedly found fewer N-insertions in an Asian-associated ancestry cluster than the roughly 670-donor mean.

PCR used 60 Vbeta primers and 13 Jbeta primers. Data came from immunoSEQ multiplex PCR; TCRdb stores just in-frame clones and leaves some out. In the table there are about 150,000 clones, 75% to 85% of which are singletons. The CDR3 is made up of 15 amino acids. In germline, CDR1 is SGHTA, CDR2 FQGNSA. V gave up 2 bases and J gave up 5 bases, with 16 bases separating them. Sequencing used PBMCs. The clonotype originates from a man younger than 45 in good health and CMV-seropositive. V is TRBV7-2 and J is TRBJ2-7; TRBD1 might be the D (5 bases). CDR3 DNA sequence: TGTGCCAGCAGCTTATTACCCGACAGCCTCCACGAGCAGTACTTC. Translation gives CASSLLPDSLHEQYF.